Listed below are T cell receptor beta chains from one sample, sequenced in a study of preoperative IRX-2 immunotherapy in early breast cancer. The repertoire was sequenced with immunoSEQ multiplex PCR; TCRdb's copy has only in-frame clones and lacks some. Altogether approximately 38,000 clones are present, 82% being singletons, with the ten largest covering approximately 1.5%. The starting material was lymph node tissue, obtained after IRX-2 immunotherapy. Receptors were obtained from a human donor with breast cancer. Each CDR3 is given with its conserved first and last residue. D genes are given only for firm matches. For some rows the clone size is stated as once, few or many, or as a class when expanded; others skip it.

CDR3 length,V gene,D gene,clone size,J gene,CDR3 DNA,CDR3 protein
13,TRBV6-8,-,few,TRBJ1-6,TGTGCCAGCACCCGGACGGAAAATTCACCCCTCCACTTT,CASTRTENSPLHF
14,TRBV18,TRBD1,-,TRBJ2-7,TGTGCCAGCTCCTCCGGGACAGCCTCCTACGAGCAGTACTTC,CASSSGTASYEQYF
15,TRBV18,-,-,TRBJ1-4,TGTGCCAGCTCACCCTCTGCACAGGCTAATGAAAAACTGTTTTTT,CASSPSAQANEKLFF
16,TRBV11-3,-,-,TRBJ1-2,TGTGCCAGCAGCCTTAGGTCACGGGCAGGGGCGAGCGGCTACACCTTC,CASSLRSRAGASGYTF
13,TRBV28,-,few,TRBJ2-3,TGTGCCAGCAGAGGTTATGGGGCAGATACGCAGTATTTT,CASRGYGADTQYF
16,TRBV11-3,TRBD1,-,TRBJ1-1,TGTGCCAGCAGCTCACGGGGGGGACAGGGAGGCACTGAAGCTTTCTTT,CASSSRGGQGGTEAFF
15,TRBV19,-,-,TRBJ2-3,TGTGCCAGTAGCGACTGGGTCACTAGCACAGATACGCAGTATTTT,CASSDWVTSTDTQYF
14,TRBV5-1,-,-,TRBJ1-2,TGCGCCAGCAGCTTTCCTCCGCCTCCCTATGGCTACACCTTC,CASSFPPPPYGYTF
14,TRBV28,-,once,TRBJ1-4,TGTGCCAGCAGTTTCGCAGGTACTAATGAAAAACTGTTTTTT,CASSFAGTNEKLFF
15,TRBV28,TRBD1,-,TRBJ1-3,TGTGCCAGCAGTTCCATCGGACAGGGGGGAAACACCATATATTTT,CASSSIGQGGNTIYF
14,TRBV18,-,-,TRBJ2-7,TGTGCCAGCTCACCTCCAGGGGGGATCTACGAGCAGTACTTC,CASSPPGGIYEQYF
15,TRBV11-3,-,-,TRBJ1-2,TGTGCCAGCAGCTTCCGGGCGTCGGGGGGTAATGGCTACACCTTC,CASSFRASGGNGYTF
12,TRBV30,-,-,TRBJ1-4,TGTGCCTGGAGCTCCATGGGGGGAAAACTGTTTTTT,CAWSSMGGKLFF
16,TRBV6-8,-,-,TRBJ2-5,TGTGCCAGCAGTTCCTCAAAGGGCTTAAATCCAGAGACCCAGTACTTC,CASSSSKGLNPETQYF
13,TRBV23-1,-,-,TRBJ2-5,TGCGCCAGCAGCCGCGGGTCTCAAGAGACCCAGTACTTC,CASSRGSQETQYF
15,TRBV11-3,TRBD1,-,TRBJ1-3,TGTGCCAGCAGCTTAGACAGGGGGCCTGGAAACACCATATATTTT,CASSLDRGPGNTIYF
17,TRBV6-8,-,-,TRBJ1-6,TGTGCCAGCAGCGGACAGCTTGGGAACCCCTATAATTCACCCCTCCACTTT,CASSGQLGNPYNSPLHF
13,TRBV9,-,-,TRBJ1-2,TGTGCCAGCGGTACCTCGGGGGGCCGGGGCTACACCTTC,CASGTSGGRGYTF
15,TRBV19,TRBD1,-,TRBJ1-2,TGTGCCAGTAGTTCTCGACAGGGAGGGGACTATGGCTACACCTTC,CASSSRQGGDYGYTF
15,TRBV11-3,-,-,TRBJ2-7,TGTGCCAGCAGTGCTGGCCCCGGAAGGGACTACGAGCAGTACTTC,CASSAGPGRDYEQYF
16,TRBV5-1,-,-,TRBJ2-1,TGCGCCAGCAGCTTGGCCGGGGGAGGCGCCGTCTATGAGCAGTTCTTC,CASSLAGGGAVYEQFF
13,TRBV7-8,-,-,TRBJ1-2,TGTGCCAGCCGCCAAGGTTCTGGCTATGGCTACACCTTC,CASRQGSGYGYTF
13,TRBV29-1,TRBD1,-,TRBJ2-1,TGCAGCGTCACAGGGGCGATTCTGAATGAGCAGTTCTTC,CSVTGAILNEQFF
13,TRBV12-1,-,-,TRBJ1-2,TGTGCCAGCAGCTTCGAAGCTAACTATGGCTACACCTTC,CASSFEANYGYTF
17,TRBV6-8,-,-,TRBJ2-6,TGTGCCAGCACCAATCAAGGGGAAGATACTGGGGCCAACGTCCTGACTTTC,CASTNQGEDTGANVLTF
15,TRBV19,-,-,TRBJ2-1,TGTGCCAGTAGTATAGTGGGACCACAAAGCAATGAGCAGTTCTTC,CASSIVGPQSNEQFF
14,TRBV19,-,-,TRBJ1-4,TGTGCCAGTAATCCAGGCGGGACTAATGAAAAACTGTTTTTT,CASNPGGTNEKLFF
16,TRBV11-3,TRBD2,-,TRBJ2-2,TGTGCCAGCAGCTTGGATGGCGGGGGGAACACCGGGGAGCTGTTTTTT,CASSLDGGGNTGELFF
15,TRBV10-2,TRBD2,few,TRBJ2-2,TGCGCCAGCAGTGTAGCGGGCGGCAACACCGGGGAGCTGTTTTTT,CASSVAGGNTGELFF
14,TRBV7-6,-,-,TRBJ1-5,TGTGCCAGCAGCTTACCGGGTCTCAATCAGCCCCAGCATTTT,CASSLPGLNQPQHF
15,TRBV6-8,TRBD1,-,TRBJ2-1,TGTGCCAGCAGTCAACCACAGGGGGCGCTCAATGAGCAGTTCTTC,CASSQPQGALNEQFF
14,TRBV6-8,TRBD1,few,TRBJ1-1,TGTGCCAGCAGTTACGGGACAGCGAACACTGAAGCTTTCTTT,CASSYGTANTEAFF
16,TRBV5-1,TRBD2,-,TRBJ2-2,TGCGCCAGCAGTTCACGAGCGGGGGGCAGCACCGGGGAGCTGTTTTTT,CASSSRAGGSTGELFF
13,TRBV28,TRBD1,-,TRBJ1-1,TGTGCCAGCAGTCACCACAGGGGAGCTGAAGCTTTCTTT,CASSHHRGAEAFF
18,TRBV11-3,TRBD2,once,TRBJ2-2,TGTGCCAGCAGCGATCTAAACGGCGGAGCGGGGGGCACCGGGGAGCTGTTTTTT,CASSDLNGGAGGTGELFF
16,TRBV6-8,TRBD1,-,TRBJ1-4,TGTGCCAGCAGTGCCGCTTGGGGACAGGGGTTTGAAAAACTGTTTTTT,CASSAAWGQGFEKLFF
15,TRBV10-3,-,-,TRBJ2-5,TGTGCCATCAGTGAGTTATCGGACTTTCAAGAGACCCAGTACTTC,CAISELSDFQETQYF
15,TRBV23-1,-,-,TRBJ2-5,TGCGCCAGCAGCCAAGATAAGGGACCCCAAGAGACCCAGTACTTC,CASSQDKGPQETQYF
16,TRBV10-3,-,-,TRBJ2-5,TGTGCCATCAGTGAGTCAATATCAGGGACGCGCGAGACCCAGTACTTC,CAISESISGTRETQYF
13,TRBV6-8,-,-,TRBJ1-1,TGTGCCAGCAGTTGGGCCAAGAACACTGAAGCTTTCTTT,CASSWAKNTEAFF
16,TRBV11-3,TRBD1,-,TRBJ2-7,TGTGCCAGCAGCTTGGGGCCCGGACAGGGGGTATACGAGCAGTACTTC,CASSLGPGQGVYEQYF
14,TRBV15,-,few,TRBJ1-3,TGTGCCACCAGCCGAGAAACGAAAGGAAACACCATATATTTT,CATSRETKGNTIYF
15,TRBV6-7,-,-,TRBJ1-5,TGTGCCAGCAGTGAAGGGAGACAGGGCAATCAGCCCCAGCATTTT,CASSEGRQGNQPQHF
14,TRBV18,-,-,TRBJ1-2,TGTGCCAGCTCACCCTTAGTTGCCGGGTTAGGCTACACCTTC,CASSPLVAGLGYTF
14,TRBV5-1,-,-,TRBJ1-1,TGCGCCAGCCAACGTCCCGGGTCGAACACTGAAGCTTTCTTT,CASQRPGSNTEAFF
12,TRBV29-1,-,-,TRBJ2-1,TGCAGCGTTGAGCTGACCCCCAATGAGCAGTTCTTC,CSVELTPNEQFF
13,TRBV7-2,-,once,TRBJ1-3,TGTGCCAGCAGTCGCCTGTCTGGAAACACCATATATTTT,CASSRLSGNTIYF
17,TRBV19,-,-,TRBJ2-2,TGTGCCAGTAGGTCAAGAACAGGGTTGAGGGGCACCGGGGAGCTGTTTTTT,CASRSRTGLRGTGELFF
15,TRBV15,TRBD1,-,TRBJ1-2,TGTGCCACCAGCCACCGAGGGGACAGGTACTATGGCTACACCTTC,CATSHRGDRYYGYTF
14,TRBV11-3,-,-,TRBJ1-1,TGTGCCAGCAGCTTAGGCAGGGATGACACTGAAGCTTTCTTT,CASSLGRDDTEAFF
15,TRBV11-3,-,-,TRBJ2-3,TGTGCCAGCAGCTTAGGCCCGGGGGAGACAGATACGCAGTATTTT,CASSLGPGETDTQYF
11,TRBV30,-,-,TRBJ2-3,TGTGCCTGGAGGTTAACAGATACGCAGTATTTT,CAWRLTDTQYF
13,TRBV6-8,-,-,TRBJ2-1,TGTGCCAGCAGTTATACTTTTTACAATGAGCAGTTCTTC,CASSYTFYNEQFF
14,TRBV6-8,-,few,TRBJ2-7,TGTGCCAGCAGTTCTATAGCGCTTTCCTACGAGCAGTACTTC,CASSSIALSYEQYF
18,TRBV4-1,-,-,TRBJ1-6,TGCGCCAGCAGCCAAGATCTCAGCGGGAGCTCCTATAATTCACCCCTCCACTTT,CASSQDLSGSSYNSPLHF
14,TRBV19,-,-,TRBJ1-5,TGTGCCAGTAGTATGCAGGGTATCAATCAGCCCCAGCATTTT,CASSMQGINQPQHF
15,TRBV6-8,TRBD1,-,TRBJ1-1,TGTGCCAGCAGTGACGACAGGGACCCGAACACTGAAGCTTTCTTT,CASSDDRDPNTEAFF
13,TRBV6-4,TRBD1,-,TRBJ2-3,TGTGCCAGCAGACGGACAGGGATAGATACGCAGTATTTT,CASRRTGIDTQYF
17,TRBV6-8,TRBD1,-,TRBJ1-1,TGTGCCACTACCCCTTTGACAGGGGTTAGTGTGAACACTGAAGCTTTCTTT,CATTPLTGVSVNTEAFF